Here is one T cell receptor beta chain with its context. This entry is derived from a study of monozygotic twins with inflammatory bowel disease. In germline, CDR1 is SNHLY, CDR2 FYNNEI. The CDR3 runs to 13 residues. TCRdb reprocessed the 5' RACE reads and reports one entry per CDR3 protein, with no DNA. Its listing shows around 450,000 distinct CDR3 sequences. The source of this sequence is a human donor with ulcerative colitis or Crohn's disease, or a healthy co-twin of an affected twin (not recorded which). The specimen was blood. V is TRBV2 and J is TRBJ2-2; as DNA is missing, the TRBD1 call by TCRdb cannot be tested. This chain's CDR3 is CATQKGIGGELFF.